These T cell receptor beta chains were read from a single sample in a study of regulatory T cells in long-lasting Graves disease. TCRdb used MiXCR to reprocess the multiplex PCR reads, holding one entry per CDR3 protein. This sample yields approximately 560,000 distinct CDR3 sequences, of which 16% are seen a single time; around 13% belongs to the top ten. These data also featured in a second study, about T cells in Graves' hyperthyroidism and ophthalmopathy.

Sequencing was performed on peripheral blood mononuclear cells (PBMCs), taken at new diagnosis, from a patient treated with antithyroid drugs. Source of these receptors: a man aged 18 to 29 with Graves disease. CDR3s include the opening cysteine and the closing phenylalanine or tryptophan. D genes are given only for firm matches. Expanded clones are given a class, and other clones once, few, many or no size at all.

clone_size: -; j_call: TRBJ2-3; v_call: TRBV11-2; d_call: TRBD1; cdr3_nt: TGTGCCAGTAGTATCACCGCCAGGGACAGGGGACGGTATTTT; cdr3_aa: CASSITARDRGRYF
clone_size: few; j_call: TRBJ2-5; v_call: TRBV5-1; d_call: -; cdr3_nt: TGCGCCAGCAGCGCCGATGTAACGACTAGGGAGACCCAGTACTTC; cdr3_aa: CASSADVTTRETQYF
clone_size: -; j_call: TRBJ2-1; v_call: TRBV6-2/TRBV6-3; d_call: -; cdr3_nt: TGTGCCAGCAGTTACAGAGGGGCCCAGAGCTCCTACAATGAGCAGTTCTTC; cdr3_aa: CASSYRGAQSSYNEQFF
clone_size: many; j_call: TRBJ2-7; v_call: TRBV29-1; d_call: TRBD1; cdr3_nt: TGCAGCGTCGGTGGGACAGGGAGTCTCGAGCAGTACTTC; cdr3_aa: CSVGGTGSLEQYF
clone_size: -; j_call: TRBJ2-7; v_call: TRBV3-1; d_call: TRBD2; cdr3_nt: TGTGCCAGCAGCCATCTAGCGGGAGTCATCCGGGAGCAGTACTTC; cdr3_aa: CASSHLAGVIREQYF
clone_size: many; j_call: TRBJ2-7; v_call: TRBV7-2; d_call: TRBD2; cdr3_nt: TGTGCCAGCAGCTCCGGCGGGACTAGCGGGCGCTACGAGCAGTACTTC; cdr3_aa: CASSSGGTSGRYEQYF
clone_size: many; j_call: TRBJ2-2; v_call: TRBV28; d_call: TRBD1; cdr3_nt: TGTGCCAGCAGTTTATTGGGACAGGGAACCGGGGAGCTGTTTTTT; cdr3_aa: CASSLLGQGTGELFF
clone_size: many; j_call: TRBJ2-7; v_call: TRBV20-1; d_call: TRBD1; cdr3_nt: TGCAGTGCCCAAGAGGGACAGGTGGTATACGAGCAGTACTTC; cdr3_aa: CSAQEGQVVYEQYF
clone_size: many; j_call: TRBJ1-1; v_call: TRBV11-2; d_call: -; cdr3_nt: TGTGCCAGCACCTCCGGGTACACTGAAGCTTTCTTT; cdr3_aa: CASTSGYTEAFF
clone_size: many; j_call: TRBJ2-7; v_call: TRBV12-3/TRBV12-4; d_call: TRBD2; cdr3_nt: TGTGCCAGCAGTTTAGGGGGAGGGGTCTACGAGCAGTACTTC; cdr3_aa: CASSLGGGVYEQYF